Sequencing of this TCR beta chain was carried out in a study of naive and memory T cell subsets. An equimolar mix of two oligonucleotides served as the beta constant-region primer for TRBC1 and TRBC2. Each CDR3 protein gets one entry after TCRdb re-called the UMI-ligation and nested PCR reads with MiXCR. The table has roughly 31,000 distinct CDR3 sequences, around a tenth seen once. Cells stained for CD3, CD4, CD8, CD45RA and CD27 were sorted into four subsets. This clonotype has only a few counts. This CDR3 comprises 15 residues. Germline V lookup: CDR1 SGHTA, CDR2 FQGNSA. Germline trimming cut 8 bases from V and 5 bases from J; bases unmatched to any gene: 14.

The receptor was isolated from a human donor in good health. V gene TRBV7-2 combines with J gene TRBJ2-5; 7 positions agree with TRBD2. Sample: effector memory CD4+ T cells from blood. Specified subset: effector memory, CD45RA- CD27-. The CDR3 nucleotides are TGTGCCAGCGCCCCACGACCGGTCGGGGGGGAGACCCAGTACTTC. Translation: CASAPRPVGGETQYF. The entire variable domain, with the rest obtained from reference TRBV7-2 and TRBJ2-5, is as follows: GAGVSQSPSNKVTEKGKDVELRCDPISGHTALYWYRQSLGQGLEFLIYFQGNSAPDKSGLPSDRFSAERTGGSVSTLTIQRTQQEDSAVYLCASAPRPVGGETQYFGPGTRLLVL.